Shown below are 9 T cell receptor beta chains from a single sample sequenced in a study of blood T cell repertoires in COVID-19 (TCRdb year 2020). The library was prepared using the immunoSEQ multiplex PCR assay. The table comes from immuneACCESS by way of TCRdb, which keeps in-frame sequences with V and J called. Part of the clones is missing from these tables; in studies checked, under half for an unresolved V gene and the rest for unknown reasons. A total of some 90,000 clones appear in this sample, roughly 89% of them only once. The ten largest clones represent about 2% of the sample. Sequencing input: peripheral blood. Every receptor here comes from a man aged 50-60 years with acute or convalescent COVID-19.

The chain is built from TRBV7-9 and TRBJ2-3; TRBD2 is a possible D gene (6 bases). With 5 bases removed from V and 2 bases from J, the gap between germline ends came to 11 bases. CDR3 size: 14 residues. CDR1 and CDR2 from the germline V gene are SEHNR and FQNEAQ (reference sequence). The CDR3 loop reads CASSVWDSTDTQYF. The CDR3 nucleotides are TGTGCCAGCAGCGTCTGGGACTCCACAGATACGCAGTATTTT.

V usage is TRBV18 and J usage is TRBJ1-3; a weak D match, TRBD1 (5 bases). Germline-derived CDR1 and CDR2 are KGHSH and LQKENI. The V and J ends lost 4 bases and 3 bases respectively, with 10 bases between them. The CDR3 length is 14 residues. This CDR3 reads CASSLAGNGNTIYF. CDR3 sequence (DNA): TGTGCCAGCTCACTAGCAGGGAATGGAAACACCATATATTTT. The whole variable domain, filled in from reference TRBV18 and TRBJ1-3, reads NAGVMQNPRHLVRRRGQEARLRCSPMKGHSHVYWYRQLPEEGLKFMVYLQKENIIDESGMPKERFSAEFPKEGPSILRIQQVVRGDSAAYFCASSLAGNGNTIYFGEGSWLTVV.

The CDR3 reads CASSYSMWGAYNEQFF. Written as DNA, the CDR3 is TGTGCCAGCAGTTACTCTATGTGGGGGGCCTACAATGAGCAGTTCTTC. The V call is TRBV6-2 or TRBV6-3, the J call TRBJ2-1, with a tentative D call TRBD2 (6 bases). Germline CDR1 and CDR2: MNHEY and SVGEGT. With 0 bases removed from V and 2 bases from J, the gap between germline ends came to 11 bases. The CDR3 is made up of 16 amino acids.

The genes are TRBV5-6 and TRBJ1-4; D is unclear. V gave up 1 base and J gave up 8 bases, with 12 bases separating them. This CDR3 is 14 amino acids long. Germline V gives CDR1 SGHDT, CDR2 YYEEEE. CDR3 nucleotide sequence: TGTGCCAGCAGCTTGATGGTCTTGGGCGAAAAACTGTTTTTT. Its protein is CASSLMVLGEKLFF.

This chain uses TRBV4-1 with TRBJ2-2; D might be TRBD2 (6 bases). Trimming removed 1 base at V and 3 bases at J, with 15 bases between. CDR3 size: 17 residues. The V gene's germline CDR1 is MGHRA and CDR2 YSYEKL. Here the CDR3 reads CASSQGLSGTYTGELFF. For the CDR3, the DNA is TGCGCCAGCAGCCAAGGCCTCTCCGGGACTTACACCGGGGAGCTGTTTTTT.

CDR3 residues: CASSFGGGKTEAFF. CDR3 DNA sequence: TGTGCCAGCAGCTTTGGGGGGGGGAAGACGGAAGCTTTCTTT. The rearrangement links TRBV5-4 to TRBJ1-1; possible D gene TRBD1, 5 bases. V shed 2 bases and J shed 8 bases, with 16 bases lying between them. There are 14 residues in the CDR3. Germline CDR1 reads SGHNT; CDR2 reads YYREEE (reference sequence).

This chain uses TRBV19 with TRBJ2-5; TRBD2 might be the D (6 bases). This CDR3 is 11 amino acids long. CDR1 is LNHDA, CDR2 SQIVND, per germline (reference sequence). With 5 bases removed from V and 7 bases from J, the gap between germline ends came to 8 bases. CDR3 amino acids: CASSGGWTQYF. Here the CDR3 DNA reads TGTGCCAGTAGTGGAGGGTGGACCCAGTACTTC.

The CDR3 spells CASSGRDSSYEQYF. The CDR3 bases are TGTGCCAGCAGTGGCCGGGACAGCTCCTACGAGCAGTACTTC. The rearrangement joins TRBV25-1 to TRBJ2-7; TRBD1 agrees at 7 bases. V lost 4 bases and J lost 0; bases outside the gene matches: 3. This CDR3 spans 14 amino acids. CDR1 and CDR2 from the germline V gene are MGHDK and SYGVNS.

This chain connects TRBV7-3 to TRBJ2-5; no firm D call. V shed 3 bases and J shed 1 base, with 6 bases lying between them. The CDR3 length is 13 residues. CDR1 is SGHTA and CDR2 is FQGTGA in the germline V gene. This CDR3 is CASSFEAQETQYF. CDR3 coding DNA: TGTGCCAGCAGCTTTGAGGCCCAAGAGACCCAGTACTTC.